This entry features one T cell receptor beta chain sequence. What it recognizes is unknown. The method was immunoSEQ multiplex PCR; TCRdb's version includes in-frame clones alone and lacks a portion of them. Of approximately 30,000 clones in the sample, more than 80% are singletons; the top ten hold 4.4%. The CDR3 has 17 residues. Germline-derived CDR1 and CDR2 are MDHEN and SYDVKM. Losses at the gene ends were 5 bases for V and 3 bases for J; bases not matched to a gene: 13. This specimen belongs to a study of STAT5B mutations in CD4+ large granular lymphocyte leukemia. Study information: Healthy donors showed HLA-associated enrichment of the CDR3 'QG' motif.

Study-wide findings and caveats: Compared with healthy controls (2/35), patient top clones favored TRBV06 (8/27).

Sequenced sample: CD4+ T cells from blood buffy coats. This clonotype was sampled from a human donor in good health. This sequence joins TRBV28 and TRBJ2-1; 7 positions match TRBD2. Written as DNA, the CDR3 is TGTGCCAGCAGTCCCCCTCGTTGGGCTAGCGGCTACAATGAGCAGTTCTTC. Translating gives CASSPPRWASGYNEQFF. Supplemented by reference TRBV28 and TRBJ2-1, the full variable domain reads DVKVTQSSRYLVKRTGEKVFLECVQDMDHENMFWYRQDPGLGLRLIYFSYDVKMKEKGDIPEGYSVSREKKERFSLILESASTNQTSMYLCASSPPRWASGYNEQFFGPGTRLTVL.